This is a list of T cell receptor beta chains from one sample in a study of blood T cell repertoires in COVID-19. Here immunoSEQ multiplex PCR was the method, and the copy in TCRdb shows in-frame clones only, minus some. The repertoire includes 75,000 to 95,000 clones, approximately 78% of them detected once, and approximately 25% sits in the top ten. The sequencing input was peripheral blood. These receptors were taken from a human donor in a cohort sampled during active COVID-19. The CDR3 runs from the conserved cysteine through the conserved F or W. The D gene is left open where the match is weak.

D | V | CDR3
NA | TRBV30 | CAWSTLTGAGSPLHF
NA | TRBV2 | CASTQLGAGTDTQYF
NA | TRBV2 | CASSGGGNSNQPQHF
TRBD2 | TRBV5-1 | CASRGTSGGSADTQYF
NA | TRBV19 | CASSTPGRAGQPQHF
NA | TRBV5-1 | CASTLDSSTDTQYF
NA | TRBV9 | CASSESRGFGTEAFF
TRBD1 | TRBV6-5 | CASSRQGSSYNEQFF
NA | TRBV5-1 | CASRRSTANTEAFF
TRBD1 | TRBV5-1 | CASRTGTGVLHEQYF
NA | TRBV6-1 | CASSEDRVSGNTIYF
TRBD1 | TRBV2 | CASNPQGLNEKLFF
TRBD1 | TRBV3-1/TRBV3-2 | CASTVGQGASGNTIYF
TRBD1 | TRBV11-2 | CASSQNRGTYEQYF
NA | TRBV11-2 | CASRYGGNTGELFF
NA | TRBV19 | CASRLRHPNTEAFF
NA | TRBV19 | CASSPIWVGQAYEQYF
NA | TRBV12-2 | CASRSPGASGGSTYNEQFF
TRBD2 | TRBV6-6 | CASSSRTSGETQYF
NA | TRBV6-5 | CASRSDSFSYNEQFF
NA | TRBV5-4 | CASSLVEGTPYGYTF
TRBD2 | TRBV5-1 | CASSEAPLAGDEQYF
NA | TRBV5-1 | CASSLGGGGSYGYTF
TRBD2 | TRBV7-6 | CASKKRGIGELFF
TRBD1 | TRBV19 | CASSIPDRGRYGYTF
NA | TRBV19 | CASSPPGGGRYGYTF
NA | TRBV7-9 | CASSSTAGGAFF
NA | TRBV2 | CASSGSMNTEAFF
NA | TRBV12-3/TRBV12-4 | CASSLRGETQYF
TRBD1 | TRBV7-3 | CASSGQGETGELFF
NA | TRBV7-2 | CASSSSGEGLNTEAFF
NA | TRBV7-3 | CASSANVNTEAFF
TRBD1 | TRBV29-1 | CSVAGTGPAEQYF
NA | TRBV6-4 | CASSEGRAPGGYTF
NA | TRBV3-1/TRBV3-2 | CASSPSGQSNSPLHF
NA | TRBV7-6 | CASSLDFRGDQETQYF
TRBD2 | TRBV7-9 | CASSLTSGALRAKNIQYF
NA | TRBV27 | CASLPRGSYYNEQFF
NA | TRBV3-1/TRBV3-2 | CASSQVGLPNTEAFF
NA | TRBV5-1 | CASSLDREETQYF
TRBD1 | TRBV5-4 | CASSLRQGYEQYF
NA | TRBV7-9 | CASSGDMNEAFF
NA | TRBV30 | CAWKHRNYGYTF
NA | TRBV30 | CAFIAASTDTQYF
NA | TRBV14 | CASSPGFSYNEQFF
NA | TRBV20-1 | CSASSGGGQPQHF
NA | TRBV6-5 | CASSSPRSGQPQHF
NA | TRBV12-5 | CASGLRADNEQFF
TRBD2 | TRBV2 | CASSGTSGETQYF